The sequence of this T cell receptor beta chain was determined in a study of blood T cells in healthy people across ages. Using a J-beta primer mix together with a sample-barcoded 5' primer, a second PCR was run for about 6 to 12 cycles. Each CDR3 protein gets one entry after TCRdb re-called the 5' RACE reads with MiXCR. The sample lists 760,000 or so distinct CDR3 sequences; 25% were seen once. This clonotype was seen a few times. Its antigen is as yet unknown. Caucasian individuals from Russia who were healthy and aged roughly 6 to 90 acted as donors. CDR1 ENHRY and CDR2 SYGVKD come from the germline V gene. V lost 3 bases and J 5 bases, leaving 13 bases between the germline ends. The CDR3 is made up of 14 amino acids. Overall study findings and caveats: Diversity estimates from one million T cells were considered underestimates.

These data were also filed under a second study, of T cells of mothers and their children. This second study notes: In both related and unrelated pairs, TCR recombination output is shaped similarly by thymic selection.

V and J are TRBV10-3 and TRBJ2-5; either TRBD1 or TRBD2 may fit D (7 bases each). The specimen sequenced was blood. This TCR was recovered from a boy aged 5 to 17 in good health. The CDR3 here is CAISDRQGGETQYF. DNA of the CDR3: TGTGCCATCAGTGACCGGCAGGGGGGGGAGACCCAGTACTTC.